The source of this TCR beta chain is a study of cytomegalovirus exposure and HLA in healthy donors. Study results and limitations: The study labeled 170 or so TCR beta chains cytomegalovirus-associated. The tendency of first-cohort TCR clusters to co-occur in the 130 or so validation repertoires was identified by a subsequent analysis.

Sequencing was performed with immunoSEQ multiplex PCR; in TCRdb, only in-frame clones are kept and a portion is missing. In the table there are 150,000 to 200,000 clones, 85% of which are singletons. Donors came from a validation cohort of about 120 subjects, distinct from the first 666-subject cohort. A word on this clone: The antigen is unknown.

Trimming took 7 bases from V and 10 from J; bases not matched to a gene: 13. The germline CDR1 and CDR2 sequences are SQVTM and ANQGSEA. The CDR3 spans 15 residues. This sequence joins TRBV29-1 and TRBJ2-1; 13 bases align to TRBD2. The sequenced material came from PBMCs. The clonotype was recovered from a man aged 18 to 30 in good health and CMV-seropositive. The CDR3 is CSAQNGLAGADEQFF. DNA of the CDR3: TGCAGCGCCCAGAACGGACTAGCGGGAGCCGACGAGCAGTTCTTC.